Each of the 19 T cell receptor beta chains below was sequenced from the same sample in a study of blood T cell repertoires in COVID-19. Measured with immunoSEQ multiplex PCR; TCRdb has only the in-frame clones, and not every one. Here the sample spans under 150,000 clones, 80% to 90% being singletons. Sample: peripheral blood. The receptor source for this set is a woman aged 60-70 years with active COVID-19.

The rearrangement joins TRBV24-1 to TRBJ2-1; 10 positions match TRBD2. Germline values: CDR1 KGHDR, CDR2 SFDVKD. V lost 4 bases, J lost 6 bases, and 8 bases stayed unmatched. The CDR3 consists of 16 residues. For the CDR3, the DNA is TGTGCCACCAGTGACTCCCTAGCGGGAGTGGGCAATGAGCAGTTCTTC. Translation gives CATSDSLAGVGNEQFF.

The chain links TRBV4-3 to TRBJ2-7; no clear D. The CDR3 length is 12 residues. Trimming removed 4 bases at V and 6 bases at J, with 10 bases between. The germline V gene encodes CDR1 LGHNA and CDR2 YSLEER. The chain's CDR3 is CASSRGGGEQYF. DNA for the CDR3: TGCGCCAGCAGCCGAGGCGGCGGCGAGCAGTACTTC.

In this sample, this clone turned up a few times. V gene TRBV4-1 combines with J gene TRBJ1-5; 7 bases agree with TRBD1. V shed 0 bases and J 4 bases; nucleotides not matched to a gene: 9. This CDR3 has 17 amino acids. In germline, CDR1 is MGHRA, CDR2 YSYEKL. The CDR3, as DNA: TGCGCCAGCAGCCAAGATCGGTTAGGGGGCAGGAATCAGCCCCAGCATTTT. Its translation is CASSQDRLGGRNQPQHF.

V and J are TRBV5-6 and TRBJ2-1; D is perhaps TRBD2 (6 bases). In germline, CDR1 is SGHDT, CDR2 YYEEEE. V was shortened by 1 base and J by 3 bases, with 11 bases between the two germline ends. The CDR3 covers 15 residues. CDR3 sequence reads: CASSLRLGNYNEQFF. The CDR3 DNA is TGTGCCAGCAGCTTGAGACTAGGGAACTACAATGAGCAGTTCTTC. Filled out from reference TRBV5-6 and TRBJ2-1, the complete variable domain reads DAGVTQSPTHLIKTRGQQVTLRCSPKSGHDTVSWYQQALGQGPQFIFQYYEEEERQRGNFPDRFSGHQFPNYSSELNVNALLLGDSALYLCASSLRLGNYNEQFFGPGTRLTVL.

The gene calls are TRBV7-8 and TRBJ2-7; a possible D gene is TRBD2 (7 bases). This CDR3 is built from 13 residues. Trimming removed 7 bases at V and 6 bases at J, with 16 bases between. Germline V CDR1 and CDR2: SGHVS, FQNEAQ. CDR3 protein: CASTGGQGGEQYF. The DNA for the CDR3 is TGTGCCAGCACCGGGGGGCAGGGAGGCGAGCAGTACTTC.

The rearrangement joins TRBV23-1 to TRBJ1-1, with a weak D call TRBD1 (5 bases). TRBV23-1 is an open reading frame whose function is uncertain. Trimming took 2 bases from V and 0 from J, leaving 7 bases between them. The length of the CDR3 is 14 residues. The CDR3 loop reads CASSQGRVNTEAFF. The DNA for the CDR3 is TGCGCCAGCAGTCAAGGCAGGGTGAACACTGAAGCTTTCTTT.

In this sample, this clone turned up once. The chain combines TRBV10-3 with TRBJ1-1, with D perhaps matching TRBD1 (6 bases). Germline CDR1 ENHRY, CDR2 SYGVKD. Trimming left V 6 bases short and J 2 bases short, with 13 bases between. The CDR3 spans 14 residues. The CDR3 spells CAIRTGQINTEAFF. For the CDR3, the DNA is TGTGCCATCAGGACAGGCCAGATTAACACTGAAGCTTTCTTT.

The chain recombines TRBV5-1 with TRBJ2-3, with 7 bases identical to TRBD1. CDR1 and CDR2 (germline): SGHRS, YFSETQ. This CDR3 has 16 residues. V was pared by 0 bases and J by 6 bases, with 10 bases of the junction left unmatched. The chain's CDR3 is CASSLGEWTGLDTQYF. The CDR3 DNA sequence: TGCGCCAGCAGCTTGGGCGAATGGACAGGTTTGGATACGCAGTATTTT.

The V gene is TRBV7-7, the J gene TRBJ2-7, with D perhaps matching TRBD2 (6 bases). Germline lookup yields CDR1 SSHAT and CDR2 FNYEAQ (reference sequence). V was trimmed by 2 bases and J by 5 bases, leaving 10 bases between them. The CDR3 runs 13 residues. CDR3 bases: TGTGCCAGCAGCTTATACGGGAGCCACGAGCAGTACTTC. This gives the protein CASSLYGSHEQYF. The entire variable domain, with the rest obtained from reference TRBV7-7 and TRBJ2-7, is as follows: GAGVSQSPRYKVTKRGQDVTLRCDPISSHATLYWYQQALGQGPEFLTYFNYEAQPDKSGLPSDRFSAERPEGSISTLTIQRTEQRDSAMYRCASSLYGSHEQYFGPGTRLTVT.

V gene TRBV5-4 combines with J gene TRBJ2-6, with a possible D match to TRBD1 (5 bases). V dropped 4 bases and J dropped 0 bases, with 17 bases sitting between them. Germline CDR1 is SGHNT and CDR2 is YYREEE (reference sequence). The length of the CDR3 is 18 residues. CDR3 amino acids: CASSPVQGRGSGANVLTF. The DNA for the CDR3 is TGTGCCAGCAGCCCCGTGCAGGGAAGAGGCTCTGGGGCCAACGTCCTGACTTTC.

The chain employs TRBV7-2 and TRBJ2-1, with D perhaps matching TRBD2 (5 bases). The CDR3 is 15 amino acids. Germline V gives CDR1 SGHTA, CDR2 FQGNSA. Between the trimmed V and J ends, which lost 4 bases and 0 bases, there was a span of 10 bases. CDR3 in amino acids: CASSSSTSSYNEQFF. CDR3 bases: TGTGCCAGCAGCTCTAGCACGAGCTCCTACAATGAGCAGTTCTTC. The complete variable domain, with remaining parts taken from reference TRBV7-2 and TRBJ2-1, reads GAGVSQSPSNKVTEKGKDVELRCDPISGHTALYWYRQSLGQGLEFLIYFQGNSAPDKSGLPSDRFSAERTGGSVSTLTIQRTQQEDSAVYLCASSSSTSSYNEQFFGPGTRLTVL.

This chain links TRBV6-1 with TRBJ1-2; D call uncertain. V was pared by 0 bases and J by 6 bases, with 11 bases between. Per the germline V gene, CDR1 is MNHNS and CDR2 is SASEGT. The CDR3 loop spans 14 amino acids. The CDR3 protein is CASSEAGRYDGYTF. CDR3 sequence (DNA): TGTGCCAGCAGTGAAGCCGGCAGGTACGATGGCTACACCTTC.

The V gene is TRBV30, the J gene TRBJ2-1, with 9 bases aligning to TRBD1. CDR1 is GTSNPN and CDR2 is SVGIG in the germline V gene (reference sequence). The CDR3 extends over 14 amino acids. J gave up 4 bases and V 3 bases, and 4 bases lay outside the gene matches. Here the CDR3 DNA reads TGTGCCTGGAGACAGGGGGCGGGGTACAATGAGCAGTTCTTC. Translated, it gives CAWRQGAGYNEQFF.

This rearrangement joins TRBV5-1 to TRBJ2-2; a possible D gene is TRBD2 (5 bases). V was shortened by 4 bases and J by 8 bases, with 18 bases between the two germline ends. Per germline, CDR1 SGHRS and CDR2 YFSETQ. The length of the CDR3 is 15 residues. The CDR3 sequence: CASSPNLASRGELFF. The DNA for the CDR3 is TGCGCCAGCAGCCCCAACCTGGCTAGCCGAGGGGAGCTGTTTTTT.

This sequence joins TRBV9 and TRBJ2-3, with 8 nucleotides matching TRBD2. From germline, CDR1 is SGDLS and CDR2 YYNGEE. This CDR3 contains 14 residues. Trimming cost V 3 bases and J 3 bases; bases outside gene matches: 3. CDR3 region: CASSDSGRTDTQYF. CDR3 in DNA: TGTGCCAGCAGCGACAGCGGGAGAACAGATACGCAGTATTTT.

This clone was detected once. The chain carries TRBV10-3 and TRBJ2-1; 9 nucleotides match TRBD1. This CDR3 is built from 14 residues. V lost 10 bases to trimming and J lost 4 bases; unmatched junction nucleotides: 8. Germline-derived CDR1 and CDR2 are ENHRY and SYGVKD. In DNA, the CDR3 is TGTGCCACCCTTCCGGGACAGGGTTACAATGAGCAGTTCTTC. This translates into CATLPGQGYNEQFF.

The genes are TRBV24-1 and TRBJ2-7; TRBD1 agrees at 7 bases. With 3 bases clipped from V and 2 bases from J, the junction kept 6 bases outside the gene matches. The CDR3 extends over 15 amino acids. From germline, CDR1 is KGHDR and CDR2 SFDVKD. The CDR3 DNA reads as TGTGCCACCAGTGATGGCCGGGACAGAGCCTACGAGCAGTACTTC. This gives the protein CATSDGRDRAYEQYF.

This clone was recorded only once. J is TRBJ2-1 and V is TRBV28, with 13 nucleotides matching TRBD2. Trimming took 3 bases from V and 11 from J; bases not matched to a gene: 16. The CDR3 sequence is 18 residues long. CDR1 is MDHEN and CDR2 is SYDVKM in the germline V gene. For the CDR3, the DNA is TGTGCCAGCAGTTTGGGGGTGCCGGGACTAGCGGGATCTCGTAAGCAGTTCTTC. The encoded protein is CASSLGVPGLAGSRKQFF.

The genes are TRBV24-1 and TRBJ2-1; 8 bases are shared with TRBD1. Germline lookup yields CDR1 KGHDR and CDR2 SFDVKD. V trimming: 3 bases; J trimming: 9 bases; junction bases outside the gene matches: 9. The CDR3 has 15 amino acids. The CDR3 sequence: CATSDSDRGVGEQFF. CDR3 nucleotide sequence: TGTGCCACCAGTGATAGTGACAGGGGAGTCGGTGAGCAGTTCTTC.